This T cell receptor (beta chain) was documented in a study of graft-versus-host responses after intestinal transplantation. As for the study in general: Grafts were multivisceral, liver-intestinal, or isolated intestinal. The whole recipient group had anti-thymocyte globulin induction followed by tacrolimus and steroids for around 3 years.

The assay was immunoSEQ multiplex PCR, and TCRdb's table has in-frame clones only and misses some. This repertoire shows about 120,000 clones, 80% to 95% found once; its top ten account for about 0.51%. The V gene end was trimmed by 6 bases and the J gene end by 4 bases; junction bases not matched to a gene: 2. Looked up from germline, CDR1 is LNHDA and CDR2 is SQIVND (reference sequence). This CDR3 is built from 12 residues. Study-wide results and caveats: Graft-donor T cell macrochimerism in patients accompanied high graft-versus-host to host-versus-graft clonal ratios in allografts. GvH clones were identified in recipient marrow, with some first appearing in ileum or blood.

Turning to this clone: What it binds is not known.

The V and J genes are TRBV19 and TRBJ1-1, with TRBD1 matching 7 bases. The sequence was collected from a human donor who received an intestinal transplant. Source: unstimulated CD8+ T cells sorted from spleen or lymph node cells, taken before intestinal transplant. CDR3 DNA sequence: TGTGCCAGTAGAAGGGGGCGCACTGAAGCTTTCTTT. Translated: CASRRGRTEAFF.